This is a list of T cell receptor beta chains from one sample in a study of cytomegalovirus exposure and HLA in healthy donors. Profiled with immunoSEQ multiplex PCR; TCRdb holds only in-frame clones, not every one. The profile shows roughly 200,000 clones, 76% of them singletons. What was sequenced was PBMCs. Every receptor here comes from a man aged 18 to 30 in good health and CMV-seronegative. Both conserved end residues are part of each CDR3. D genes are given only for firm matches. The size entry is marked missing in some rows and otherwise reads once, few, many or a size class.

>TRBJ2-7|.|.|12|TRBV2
TGTGCCACTTTGAGGCTAGGGGGAAAGCAGTACTTC
CATLRLGGKQYF
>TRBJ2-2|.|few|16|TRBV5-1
TGCGCCAGCAGCTTGGCCCCCGGGGGAGCGCCCGGGGAGCTGTTTTTT
CASSLAPGGAPGELFF
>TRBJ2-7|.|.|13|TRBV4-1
TGCGCCAGCAGCCAGGGACACCCCTACGAGCAGTACTTC
CASSQGHPYEQYF
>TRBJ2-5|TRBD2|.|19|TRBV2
TGTGCCAGCAGTCCTACCGGGACTAGCGGAGAGTCCTTCCAAGAGACCCAGTACTTC
CASSPTGTSGESFQETQYF
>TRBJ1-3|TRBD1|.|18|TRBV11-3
TGTGCCAGCAGCTCCGGGGACAGGGGCTCCCACTCTGGAAACACCATATATTTT
CASSSGDRGSHSGNTIYF
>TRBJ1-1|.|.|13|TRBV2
TGTGCCAGCAGTGAAAACGGGGGCACTGAAGCTTTCTTT
CASSENGGTEAFF
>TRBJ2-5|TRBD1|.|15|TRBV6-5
TGTGCCAGCAGTTACTCTGGGACAGCACAAGAGACCCAGTACTTC
CASSYSGTAQETQYF
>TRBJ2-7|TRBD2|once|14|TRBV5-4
TGTGCCAGCAGCTTGGAGGGACTAGCGGACGAGCAGTACTTC
CASSLEGLADEQYF
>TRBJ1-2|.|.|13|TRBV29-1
TGCAGCGTTGAATACCCTGAGCATTATGGCTACACCTTC
CSVEYPEHYGYTF
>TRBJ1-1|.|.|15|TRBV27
TGTGCCAGCAGCCTGTGGGCAGGCGGGGGCACTGAAGCTTTCTTT
CASSLWAGGGTEAFF
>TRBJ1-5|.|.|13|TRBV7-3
TGTGCCAGCAGCAGGATCCACCCGGGACCCCAGCATTTT
CASSRIHPGPQHF
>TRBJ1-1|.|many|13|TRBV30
TGTGCCTGGACAACCGGGGGGGGCACTGAAGCTTTCTTT
CAWTTGGGTEAFF
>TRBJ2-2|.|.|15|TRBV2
TGTGCCAGCAGCAGACAAGCCAAAGACACCGGGGAGCTGTTTTTT
CASSRQAKDTGELFF
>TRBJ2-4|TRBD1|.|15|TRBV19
TGTGCCAGTAGTATAAGGGGTCAGGGGGCGAACATTCAGTACTTC
CASSIRGQGANIQYF
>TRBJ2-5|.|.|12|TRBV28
TGTGCCAGCAGTTTACGCCGGGAGACCCAGTACTTC
CASSLRRETQYF
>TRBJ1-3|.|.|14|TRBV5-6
TGTGCCAGCAGCTTGGGGAGGACTGGAAACACCATATATTTT
CASSLGRTGNTIYF
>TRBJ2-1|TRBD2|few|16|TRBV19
TGTGCCAGTAGTATAGTAGGTGATAGCGGGAGCAATGAGCAGTTCTTC
CASSIVGDSGSNEQFF
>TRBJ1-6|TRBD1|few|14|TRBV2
TGTGCCAGCAGTGTGGGACAGGATAATTCACCCCTCCACTTT
CASSVGQDNSPLHF
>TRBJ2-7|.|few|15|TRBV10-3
TGTGCCATCAGTGAGTCCCGGGGGAATGCCGGCGAGCAGTACTTC
CAISESRGNAGEQYF
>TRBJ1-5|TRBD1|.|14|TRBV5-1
TGCGCCAGCAGCTTAACAGGGGGCAATCAGCCCCAGCATTTT
CASSLTGGNQPQHF
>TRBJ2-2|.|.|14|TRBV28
TGTGCCAGCACCGGGACATCAAACACCGGGGAGCTGTTTTTT
CASTGTSNTGELFF
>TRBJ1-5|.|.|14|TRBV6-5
TGTGCCAGCAGTTACTCCTTTAGCAATCAGCCCCAGCATTTT
CASSYSFSNQPQHF
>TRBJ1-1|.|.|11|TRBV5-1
TGCGCCAGCAGGGGAGACACTGAAGCTTTCTTT
CASRGDTEAFF
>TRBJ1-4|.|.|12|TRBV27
TGTGCCAGCAGTCCCGGGACACGAAAACTGTTTTTT
CASSPGTRKLFF
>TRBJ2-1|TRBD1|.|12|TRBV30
TGTGCCTGGATACGTACAGGGGGCAAGCAGTTCTTC
CAWIRTGGKQFF
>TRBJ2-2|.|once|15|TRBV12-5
TGTGCTAGTGGCCTAACAGGGGGAGGGACCGGGGAGCTGTTTTTT
CASGLTGGGTGELFF
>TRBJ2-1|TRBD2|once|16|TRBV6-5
TGTGCCAGCAGGTACATTAGCGGGAGCATCCACAATGAGCAGTTCTTC
CASRYISGSIHNEQFF
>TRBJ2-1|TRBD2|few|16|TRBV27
TGTGCCAGCAGTTCCCCTAGCGGGAGGGCGCGCAATGAGCAGTTCTTC
CASSSPSGRARNEQFF
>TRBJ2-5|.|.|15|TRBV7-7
TGTGCTAGCAGCTTGTTGGCGGGACCCCAAGAGACCCAGTACTTC
CASSLLAGPQETQYF
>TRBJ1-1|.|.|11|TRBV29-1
TGCAGCGTTGACAGGGGTGCTGAAGCTTTCTTT
CSVDRGAEAFF
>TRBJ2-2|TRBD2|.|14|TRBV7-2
TGTGCCAGTCTAGCGGGAGGTATCACCGGGGAGCTGTTTTTT
CASLAGGITGELFF
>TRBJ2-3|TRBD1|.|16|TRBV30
TGTGCCTGGAGCCAAGGACAGGGGTCGAGCACAGATACGCAGTATTTT
CAWSQGQGSSTDTQYF
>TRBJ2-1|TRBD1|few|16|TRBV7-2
TGTGCCAGCAGCGTCACAGGGGGCGCGGGGTGGAATGAGCAGTTCTTC
CASSVTGGAGWNEQFF
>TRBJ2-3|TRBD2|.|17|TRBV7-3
TGTGCCAGCAGCTTAACCTCCCTAGCGGGAGCAACAGATACGCAGTATTTT
CASSLTSLAGATDTQYF
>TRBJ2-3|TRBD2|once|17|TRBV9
TGTGCCAGCAGCGCTTTTGCCGGGACTAGCAGCACAGATACGCAGTATTTT
CASSAFAGTSSTDTQYF
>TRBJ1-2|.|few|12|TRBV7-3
TGTGCCAGCAGCTCAGATAACTATGGCTACACCTTC
CASSSDNYGYTF
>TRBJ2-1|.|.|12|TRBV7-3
TGTGCCAGCAGCTACCAGGGAGGTGAGCAGTTCTTC
CASSYQGGEQFF
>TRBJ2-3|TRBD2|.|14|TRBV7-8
TGTGCCAGCAGCTTCGGACTAGCCGCCGATACGCAGTATTTT
CASSFGLAADTQYF
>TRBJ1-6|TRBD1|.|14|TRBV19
TGTGCCAGTAGACGCCGGGACAGCGGGTCACCCCTCCACTTT
CASRRRDSGSPLHF
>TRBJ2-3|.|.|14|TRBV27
TGTGCCAGCAGTTTAGGGCTAGCAATAGATACGCAGTATTTT
CASSLGLAIDTQYF
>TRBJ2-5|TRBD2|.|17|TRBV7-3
TGTGCCAGCAGCTTAACCCCGCTAGCGGGAGTAATCGAGACCCAGTACTTC
CASSLTPLAGVIETQYF
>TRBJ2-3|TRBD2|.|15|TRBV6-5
TGTGCCAGCAGTTACGGAGCGGGAGTGGGAGATACGCAGTATTTT
CASSYGAGVGDTQYF
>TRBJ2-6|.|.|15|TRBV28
TGTGCCAGCAGTTTATTAGGGGCTGGGGCCAACGTCCTGACTTTC
CASSLLGAGANVLTF
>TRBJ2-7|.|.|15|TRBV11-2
TGTGCCAGCAGCTTAGTACAGGGTTCTTCCTACGAGCAGTACTTC
CASSLVQGSSYEQYF
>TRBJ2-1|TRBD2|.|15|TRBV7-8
TGTGCCAGCAGCATTACTAGCGGGCGTAACAATGAGCAGTTCTTC
CASSITSGRNNEQFF
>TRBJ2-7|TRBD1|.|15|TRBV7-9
TGTGCCAGCAGCTCGGGACAGTTAGAACCCACACGACAGTACTTC
CASSSGQLEPTRQYF
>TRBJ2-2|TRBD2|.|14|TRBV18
TGTGCCAGCTCACCCTCTAGCGGTTCCGGGGAGCTGTTTTTT
CASSPSSGSGELFF
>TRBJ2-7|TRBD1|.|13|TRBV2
TGTGCCAGCTACCGGGACAGACTCTACGAGCAGTACTTC
CASYRDRLYEQYF
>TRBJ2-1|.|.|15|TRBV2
TGTGCCAGCATCAGAGAGAGTTTAGGGGGAGATGAGCAGTTCTTC
CASIRESLGGDEQFF
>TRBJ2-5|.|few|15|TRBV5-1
TGCGCCAGCAGCCCGGGGGGCAGGGGGCAGGAGACCCAGTACTTC
CASSPGGRGQETQYF
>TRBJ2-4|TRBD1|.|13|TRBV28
TGTGCCAGCAATCAGCAGGGGGAAAACATTCAGTACTTC
CASNQQGENIQYF
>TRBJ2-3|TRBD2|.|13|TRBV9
TGTGCCAGCAGCGCGACTAGCGCAGATACGCAGTATTTT
CASSATSADTQYF
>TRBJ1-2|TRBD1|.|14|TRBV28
TGTGCCAGCAGGGAGGGGCAGGGGGCGCGGGGCTACACCTTC
CASREGQGARGYTF